The 28 T cell receptor beta chains in this list originate from one sample, sequenced in a study of cytomegalovirus exposure and HLA in healthy donors. The PCR employed 60 Vbeta primers together with 13 Jbeta primers. The method was immunoSEQ multiplex PCR; TCRdb's version includes in-frame clones alone and lacks a portion of them. The sample table includes some 150,000 clones. The sequenced material came from PBMCs. These receptor sequences come from a man between 35 and 55 years old in good health and CMV-seronegative.

J is TRBJ2-5 and V is TRBV28, with 12 bases aligning to TRBD2. V lost 5 bases to trimming and J lost 2 bases; unmatched junction nucleotides: 9. This CDR3 is 17 amino acids long. CDR1 and CDR2 (germline): MDHEN, SYDVKM. The CDR3 DNA reads TGTGCCAGCAGTAAAGGACTAGCGGGGAATACTCAAGAGACCCAGTACTTC. Its protein is CASSKGLAGNTQETQYF.

The chain combines TRBV5-8 with TRBJ1-4; tentative D call: TRBD1 (5 bases). The V and J ends lost 2 bases and 8 bases respectively, with 16 bases between them. Per the germline V gene, CDR1 is SGHTS and CDR2 is YDEGEE. There are 15 residues in the CDR3. For the CDR3, the DNA is TGTGCCAGCAGCTTAACAGGATCAGTTGAGGAAAAACTGTTTTTT. Translated, it gives CASSLTGSVEEKLFF.

This rearrangement joins TRBV27 to TRBJ2-7, with 7 bases aligning to TRBD2. Per germline, CDR1 MNHEY and CDR2 SMNVEV (reference sequence). The CDR3 is 15 residues long. Trimming at V came to 2 bases and at J to 0 bases, leaving 4 bases not matched to a gene. The CDR3 region is CASSLAGVNSYEQYF. CDR3 DNA: TGTGCCAGCAGTTTAGCGGGAGTAAACTCCTACGAGCAGTACTTC.

The V call is TRBV4-2, the J call TRBJ1-3, with D maybe TRBD1 (5 bases). Germline CDR1 and CDR2: LGHNA and YNFKEQ. The CDR3 runs to 15 residues. Trimming cost V 0 bases and J 3 bases, with 9 bases left between them. CDR3 residues: CASSQDRRGGNTIYF. Here the CDR3 DNA reads TGTGCCAGCAGCCAAGATCGGAGGGGTGGAAACACCATATATTTT.

The chain is built from TRBV4-2 and TRBJ1-2; maybe TRBD1 (6 bases). V was trimmed by 6 bases and J by 4 bases, leaving 18 bases between them. Germline CDR1 and CDR2: LGHNA and YNFKEQ. The CDR3 totals 15 residues. The CDR3 nucleotides are TGTGCCAGCAGTCCGGGGAATGGGGGCGGCTATGGCTACACCTTC. Its protein is CASSPGNGGGYGYTF.

The rearrangement joins TRBV14 to TRBJ2-1; 7 bases match TRBD1. The CDR3 totals 16 residues. The germline V gene encodes CDR1 SGHDN and CDR2 FVKESK. V gave up 4 bases and J gave up 0 bases; unmatched junction bases: 6. CDR3 coding DNA: TGTGCCAGCAGCCCTCTGGCAGGGGGCTCCTACAATGAGCAGTTCTTC. Protein sequence: CASSPLAGGSYNEQFF.

The chain employs TRBV28 and TRBJ1-1, with 9 bases lining up with TRBD1. Germline lookup yields CDR1 MDHEN and CDR2 SYDVKM. The CDR3 covers 17 residues. Trimming at V came to 6 bases and at J to 1 base, leaving 12 bases not matched to a gene. The CDR3 loop reads CASRGITGGKGNTEAFF. The CDR3 nucleotides read TGTGCCAGCAGAGGAATAACAGGGGGCAAGGGGAACACTGAAGCTTTCTTT.

The chain has TRBV6-5 and TRBJ2-7, with a weak D call TRBD1 (5 bases). The CDR3 sequence is 13 residues long. Trimming removed 6 bases from V and 0 bases from J, with 9 bases in between. The germline V gene has CDR1 MNHEY and CDR2 SVGAGI. CDR3 sequence (DNA): TGTGCCAGCAGACTCGACAGCTCCTACGAGCAGTACTTC. It yields the protein CASRLDSSYEQYF.

CDR3 nucleotides: TGTGCCAGCAGTGAAGCAAGGCAGGGGGCCGGCTACACCTTC. Its protein product is CASSEARQGAGYTF. The chain has TRBV2 and TRBJ1-2, with 8 positions matching TRBD1. Losses at the gene ends were 0 bases for V and 8 bases for J; bases not matched to a gene: 5. This CDR3 contains 14 residues. Germline assignment: CDR1 SNHLY and CDR2 FYNNEI.

This chain joins TRBV10-3 and TRBJ1-5, with D maybe TRBD1 (5 bases). The CDR3 runs 13 residues. V was cut by 3 bases and J by 4 bases, with 7 bases left in between. Germline V gene sequence: CDR1 ENHRY, CDR2 SYGVKD. CDR3 coding DNA: TGTGCCATCAGTGACCGGGGGAATCAGCCCCAGCATTTT. It yields the protein CAISDRGNQPQHF.

The chain combines TRBV5-6 with TRBJ2-3, with D unresolved. With 1 base removed from V and 1 base from J, the gap between germline ends came to 4 bases. Germline loops: CDR1 SGHDT, CDR2 YYEEEE. The CDR3 is 13 amino acids. The CDR3 nucleotides read TGTGCCAGCAGCTTGACTGGCACAGATACGCAGTATTTT. Protein sequence: CASSLTGTDTQYF.

J is TRBJ1-2 and V is TRBV4-3; 10 nucleotides agree with TRBD1. Trimming cost V 3 bases and J 2 bases; bases outside gene matches: 3. This CDR3 spans 15 amino acids. Germline-derived CDR1 and CDR2 are LGHNA and YSLEER. CDR3 DNA sequence: TGCGCCAGCAGCCAGGGGACAGGGGCGAACTATGGCTACACCTTC. This encodes CASSQGTGANYGYTF.

V and J are TRBV4-3 and TRBJ1-3; 7 bases are a match to TRBD1. J gave up 3 bases and V 3 bases, and 5 bases lay outside the gene matches. The germline V gene has CDR1 LGHNA and CDR2 YSLEER. The length of the CDR3 is 15 residues. This chain's CDR3 is CASSQTNRGGNTIYF. In DNA form, the CDR3 reads TGCGCCAGCAGCCAGACGAACAGGGGTGGAAACACCATATATTTT.

This sequence joins TRBV6-6 and TRBJ1-2; D possibly corresponds to TRBD1 (5 bases). With 2 bases removed from V and 3 bases from J, the gap between germline ends came to 13 bases. CDR1 MNHNY and CDR2 SVGAGI come from the germline V gene (reference sequence). This CDR3 comprises 15 residues. The CDR3 nucleotides are TGTGCCAGCAGTTACACCCAGGGCGTTTACTATGGCTACACCTTC. This sequence encodes CASSYTQGVYYGYTF.

The V call is TRBV19, the J call TRBJ1-5; 9 bases map to TRBD1. The trim removed 7 bases at V and 7 bases at J, leaving 5 bases unmatched. The CDR3 has 13 amino acids. The V gene's germline CDR1 is LNHDA and CDR2 SQIVND (reference sequence). The CDR3 spells CASTTGGYQPQHF. CDR3 coding DNA: TGTGCCAGTACCACAGGGGGCTACCAGCCCCAGCATTTT.

The chain carries TRBV10-3 and TRBJ2-2, with 7 bases lining up with TRBD1. Losses at the gene ends were 7 bases for V and 7 bases for J; bases not matched to a gene: 9. There are 14 residues in the CDR3. Germline V gene sequence: CDR1 ENHRY, CDR2 SYGVKD. The CDR3 DNA sequence: TGTGCCATCAACCGGGACAGAAAAGGCGGGGAGCTGTTTTTT. It is translated as CAINRDRKGGELFF.

The rearrangement links TRBV21-1 to TRBJ1-1; the table's D call of TRBD1 was not tested on the DNA. TRBV21-1 has pseudogene status. The CDR3 length is 17 residues. CDR3: CASSKEIGGQPNTEAFF. In DNA form, the CDR3 reads TGTGCCAGCAGCAAGGAAATCGGGGGACAGCCGAACACTGAAGCTTTCTTT.

The genes are TRBV5-8 and TRBJ1-5; maybe TRBD1 (6 bases). The CDR3 spans 15 residues. The V and J ends lost 0 bases and 0 bases respectively, with 7 bases between them. CDR1 is SGHTS, CDR2 YDEGEE, per germline. As DNA, the CDR3 is TGTGCCAGCAGCTTGGGGACAGTTAGCAATCAGCCCCAGCATTTT. This codes for CASSLGTVSNQPQHF.

V usage is TRBV19 and J usage is TRBJ1-2, with D maybe TRBD1 (5 bases). There are 13 residues in the CDR3. V dropped 8 bases and J dropped 8 bases, with 18 bases sitting between them. CDR1 and CDR2 (germline): LNHDA, SQIVND (reference sequence). CDR3 nucleotide sequence: TGTGCCAGTCGCCCCCGGGGGACGGGCGGCTACACCTTC. Translated, it gives CASRPRGTGGYTF.

J is TRBJ2-5 and V is TRBV19; perhaps TRBD1 as D (5 bases). The V end was cut by 3 bases, the J end by 5 bases, with 13 bases between. Looked up from germline, CDR1 is LNHDA and CDR2 is SQIVND (reference sequence). This CDR3 spans 14 amino acids. The DNA of the CDR3 is TGTGCCAGTAGTATTGGCAGGGCGCAGGAGACCCAGTACTTC. This gives the protein CASSIGRAQETQYF.

This chain links TRBV29-1 with TRBJ2-2, with 11 bases aligning to TRBD1. The length of the CDR3 is 13 residues. J gave up 6 bases and V 8 bases, and 5 bases lay outside the gene matches. Germline values: CDR1 SQVTM, CDR2 ANQGSEA. The CDR3 sequence: CSIPGQGAGELFF. The CDR3 DNA reads as TGCAGCATTCCGGGACAGGGGGCCGGGGAGCTGTTTTTT.

This chain links TRBV7-2 with TRBJ2-7; 7 nucleotides line up with TRBD2. V lost 1 base to trimming and J lost 2 bases; unmatched junction nucleotides: 2. This CDR3 has 14 residues. Germline V gives CDR1 SGHTA, CDR2 FQGNSA. Written as DNA, the CDR3 is TGTGCCAGCAGCTTAGGGGGGGGTCCCTACGAGCAGTACTTC. Encoded protein: CASSLGGGPYEQYF.

This rearrangement joins TRBV5-1 to TRBJ1-2; 9 bases line up with TRBD1. This CDR3 is built from 13 residues. V was clipped by 4 bases and J by 7 bases; unmatched bases: 5. From germline, CDR1 is SGHRS and CDR2 YFSETQ. DNA for the CDR3: TGCGCCAGCAGCCCGGGACAGGGATCTGGCTACACCTTC. Translating it yields CASSPGQGSGYTF. Full variable domain (outside the CDR3, taken from reference TRBV5-1 and TRBJ1-2): KAGVTQTPRYLIKTRGQQVTLSCSPISGHRSVSWYQQTPGQGLQFLFEYFSETQRNKGNFPGRFSGRQFSNSRSEMNVSTLELGDSALYLCASSPGQGSGYTFGSGTRLTVV.

This chain uses TRBV5-5 with TRBJ1-5; 8 bases fit TRBD1. CDR3 length: 16 amino acids. Per germline, CDR1 SGHKS and CDR2 YYEKEE (reference sequence). The V gene end was trimmed by 4 bases and the J gene end by 2 bases; junction bases not matched to a gene: 8. CDR3 nucleotides: TGTGCCAGCAGCCTGGACAGGGCGCGGGGCAATCAGCCCCAGCATTTT. This codes for CASSLDRARGNQPQHF.

The V call is TRBV4-1, the J call TRBJ2-1; TRBD2 might be the D (6 bases). Germline assignment: CDR1 MGHRA and CDR2 YSYEKL. V was cut by 0 bases and J by 2 bases, with 11 bases left in between. The CDR3 is 16 amino acids. The CDR3 nucleotides read TGCGCCAGCAGCCAAGAGGGGGGACCCCCCTACAATGAGCAGTTCTTC. Encoded protein: CASSQEGGPPYNEQFF.

The CDR3 bases are TGTGCCAGCAGCTTGGCCGCAGGTCGCACAGATACGCAGTATTTT. This sequence encodes CASSLAAGRTDTQYF. The chain is built from TRBV5-4 and TRBJ2-3; unclear D gene. Between the trimmed V and J ends, which lost 0 bases and 1 base, there was a span of 9 bases. Germline CDR1 reads SGHNT; CDR2 reads YYREEE (reference sequence). The CDR3 has 15 amino acids.

The chain recombines TRBV2 with TRBJ2-1, with 7 bases fitting TRBD2. Unmatched junction bases numbered 11, after V lost 3 bases and J lost 9 bases. Germline loops: CDR1 SNHLY, CDR2 FYNNEI. The CDR3 has 15 residues. The CDR3 nucleotides are TGTGCCAGCAGTGAGATTCCGGGAGGTTTTGGTGAGCAGTTCTTC. Its translation is CASSEIPGGFGEQFF.

The genes are TRBV6-5 and TRBJ1-5; 7 positions match TRBD1. Germline CDR1 MNHEY, CDR2 SVGAGI. With 5 bases clipped from V and 9 bases from J, the junction kept 4 bases outside the gene matches. The CDR3 extends over 12 amino acids. CDR3 DNA: TGTGCCAGCAGTGACAGGGTTACGCCCCAGCATTTT. Its protein product is CASSDRVTPQHF.